The 13 T cell receptor beta chains listed next were all sequenced from one sample in a study of blood T cell repertoires in COVID-19. Measured with immunoSEQ multiplex PCR; TCRdb has only the in-frame clones, and not every one. The data hold about 70,000 clones, with 91% observed a single time. Sequencing used peripheral blood. The receptors stem from a man aged 45-65 years with COVID-19, enrolled during active disease.

The rearrangement uses TRBV7-8 and TRBJ2-7; TRBD1 matches 7 bases. J lost 3 bases, V lost 0 bases, and 8 bases had no gene match. CDR1 and CDR2 (germline): SGHVS, FQNEAQ. The length of the CDR3 is 16 residues. The CDR3 nucleotides are TGTGCCAGCAGCTTAGCGTCGACAGGGCAGGGCTACGAGCAGTACGTC. The encoded protein is CASSLASTGQGYEQYV.

This sequence joins TRBV19 and TRBJ1-4; weak D call: TRBD1 (5 bases). The V gene lost 3 bases and the J gene lost 7 bases, with 15 bases spanning the gap. CDR1 LNHDA and CDR2 SQIVND come from the germline V gene (reference sequence). This CDR3 region has 15 residues. The CDR3 protein is CASSIMIGGGEKLFF. The CDR3 region has the DNA TGTGCCAGTAGTATCATGATCGGGGGAGGTGAAAAACTGTTTTTT.

V and J are TRBV11-3 and TRBJ2-7; D possibly corresponds to TRBD2 (6 bases). V shed 5 bases and J shed 0 bases, with 17 bases lying between them. This CDR3 has 16 residues. Per the germline V gene, CDR1 is SGHNT and CDR2 is YENEEA. In DNA form, the CDR3 reads TGTGCCAGCAGCCCCGTCCAACGGGAGCTCTCCTACGAGCAGTACGTC. It translates to CASSPVQRELSYEQYV.

This clone was counted a few times. The chain links TRBV5-1 to TRBJ2-2; 8 bases match TRBD1. The CDR3 consists of 15 residues. Germline V lookup: CDR1 SGHRS, CDR2 YFSETQ. V lost 2 bases and J lost 3; bases outside the gene matches: 3. The chain's CDR3 is CASSFVTGDTGELFF. The CDR3 DNA sequence: TGCGCCAGCAGCTTCGTGACAGGGGACACCGGGGAGCTGTTTTTT.

The rearrangement links TRBV19 to TRBJ2-6; 7 nucleotides match TRBD1. Per the germline V gene, CDR1 is LNHDA and CDR2 is SQIVND (reference sequence). V shed 3 bases, J shed 1 base, and the junction held 3 bases outside the gene matches. The CDR3 consists of 16 residues. Here the CDR3 reads CASSMGRGSGANVLTF. The CDR3 nucleotides are TGTGCCAGTAGTATGGGCAGGGGGTCTGGGGCCAACGTCCTGACTTTC.

Comments on this clone: The identical CDR3 is also encoded by other nucleotide sequences in the sample. The gene calls are TRBV10-1 and TRBJ2-2, with 12 bases lining up with TRBD2. Germline loops: CDR1 WNHNN, CDR2 SYGVQD (reference sequence). The CDR3 runs to 15 residues. The trim removed 6 bases at V and 2 bases at J, leaving 1 base unmatched. This CDR3 is CASSGLAGNTGELFF. The CDR3 coding sequence is TGCGCCAGCAGCGGACTAGCGGGAAACACCGGGGAGCTGTTTTTT.

Points on this clone: Other DNA sequences from this sample encode an identical CDR3 as well. This sequence joins TRBV5-4 and TRBJ2-5; D not resolved. This CDR3 has 13 amino acids. V lost 0 bases, J lost 4 bases, and 7 bases lay in between. Germline values: CDR1 SGHNT, CDR2 YYREEE (reference sequence). The CDR3 loop reads CASSLDRRETQYF. The CDR3 region has the DNA TGTGCCAGCAGCTTGGACAGACGAGAGACCCAGTACTTC.

The chain couples TRBV2 to TRBJ1-5; D unresolved. Germline CDR1 SNHLY, CDR2 FYNNEI. The V end lost 6 bases, the J end lost 2 bases, and 14 bases lay between the germline ends. This CDR3 is built from 15 residues. The CDR3 sequence is CASRATGSGNQPQHF. The CDR3 DNA reads TGTGCCAGCAGGGCCACCGGGTCGGGCAATCAGCCCCAGCATTTT. Looking up the rest from reference TRBV2 and TRBJ1-5 gives the full variable domain: EPEVTQTPSHQVTQMGQEVILRCVPISNHLYFYWYRQILGQKVEFLVSFYNNEISEKSEIFDDQFSVERPDGSNFTLKIRSTKLEDSAMYFCASRATGSGNQPQHFGDGTRLSIL.

The chain joins TRBV6-5 to TRBJ1-1, with 7 bases fitting TRBD1. With 6 bases clipped from V and 1 base from J, the junction kept 5 bases outside the gene matches. This CDR3 has 14 amino acids. Germline V gene data show CDR1 as MNHEY and CDR2 as SVGAGI. The CDR3 nucleotides read TGTGCCAGCAGCGGACAGGCTAGGAACACTGAAGCTTTCTTT. This sequence encodes CASSGQARNTEAFF.

This chain links TRBV6-5 with TRBJ1-1; TRBD1 agrees at 9 bases. Trimming removed 5 bases from V and 11 bases from J; junction bases left unmatched: 3. CDR3 length: 11 residues. Germline V gene lookup returns CDR1 MNHEY and CDR2 SVGAGI. The CDR3 spells CASSTGGKAFF. The CDR3 region has the DNA TGTGCCAGCAGTACAGGGGGCAAGGCTTTCTTT.

The rearrangement joins TRBV6-1 to TRBJ2-7; tentative D call: TRBD1 (5 bases). V lost 0 bases, J lost 3 bases, and 15 bases lay in between. Per the germline V gene, CDR1 is MNHNS and CDR2 is SASEGT. CDR3 length: 16 residues. CDR3 sequence (DNA): TGTGCCAGCAGTGAAGCGATAAGTCAGGGAAACTACGAGCAGTACGTC. The encoded protein is CASSEAISQGNYEQYV.

The chain couples TRBV25-1 to TRBJ2-7, with 8 bases lining up with TRBD2. The CDR3 is 14 residues long. The trim removed 3 bases at V and 9 bases at J, leaving 10 bases unmatched. Germline-derived CDR1 and CDR2 are MGHDK and SYGVNS. The CDR3 nucleotides read TGTGCCAGCAGTGATACCGGGAGGGCCCAGGGGCAGTACTTC. Translating gives CASSDTGRAQGQYF.

The chain carries TRBV4-3 and TRBJ2-7; D is ambiguous. Germline assignment: CDR1 LGHNA and CDR2 YSLEER. The V and J ends lost 1 base and 4 bases respectively, with 8 bases between them. This CDR3 has 13 amino acids. DNA for the CDR3: TGCGCCAGCAGCCAAGTTCCCGGGTACGAGCAGTACTTC. Encoded protein: CASSQVPGYEQYF.